This T cell receptor beta chain was identified in a study of cytomegalovirus exposure and HLA in healthy donors. As for the study in general: Per a later analysis, the approximately 700 first-cohort and fewer than 150 validation repertoires shared one platform.

As concerns this clone: Its antigen is as yet unknown.

Study-wide results and limits: TCR sequences were mostly rare, though some public TCRs occurred in many donors. Subsequent analysis revealed that first-cohort TCR clusters tended to co-occur in the roughly 120 validation repertoires.

The V gene's germline CDR1 is SGHAT and CDR2 FQNNGV. V was cut by 6 bases and J by 2 bases, with 17 bases left in between. The CDR3 is 15 amino acids. Generated by immunoSEQ multiplex PCR, the TCRdb table keeps only in-frame clones and is missing some. Of 120,000 or so clones in the sample, roughly 95% were seen once. This clonotype was obtained from a young man in good health and CMV-seronegative. Sequencing used PBMCs. V gene TRBV11-2 combines with J gene TRBJ2-7; TRBD2 might be the D (6 bases). The CDR3 nucleotides read TGTGCCAGCAGTCTAACCCCCGGGGGACCCTACGAGCAGTACTTC. Its translation is CASSLTPGGPYEQYF.